This T cell receptor beta chain was sequenced in a study of identical twins. A word on this clonotype: What it binds is not known.

Overall study results and limits: For out-of-frame alpha sequences shared by twins, low generation probability was in excess.

TCRdb re-analysed the 5' RACE reads in MiXCR, keeping a single row per CDR3 protein. Here the sample spans 450,000 to 600,000 distinct CDR3 sequences, about 20% being singletons. The sample also formed part of further work on yellow fever vaccine responses in identical twins.

The source material was CD4+ T cells sorted from blood. The receptor's source is a woman aged 18-29 years in good health.

The chain's CDR3 is CSAKRTGDLYNEQFF. CDR3 sequence (DNA): TGCAGTGCTAAAAGAACGGGGGACCTCTACAATGAGCAGTTCTTC. V and J are TRBV20-1 and TRBJ2-1, with D tentatively TRBD2 (6 bases). Germline assignment: CDR1 DFQATT and CDR2 SNEGSKA (reference sequence). This CDR3 spans 15 amino acids. The V end was cut by 4 bases, the J end by 3 bases, with 16 bases between.